This T cell receptor beta chain was captured by sequencing in a study of T cell repertoires in cytomegalovirus infection. About the research overall: HLA-B-restricted CMV epitopes that are well studied, plus recently identified HLA-C-restricted ones, were used by the study. CMV infection together with matching HLA type was indicated by public TCR beta signatures. General observations from the study: There were HLA-C-restricted CMV-specific TCR beta clonotypes dominating the ex vivo response.

This clonotype was seen many times. The antigen is not known. Trimming stripped 5 bases from V and 0 bases from J, with 11 bases between. The CDR3 sequence is 15 residues long. The germline V gene encodes CDR1 SGHTA and CDR2 FQGNSA. TCRdb independently ran MiXCR on the reads; one entry per CDR3 protein. The sample lists approximately 730,000 distinct CDR3 sequences; approximately 33% were seen once. Sequences were derived from cultured PBMCs, sampled from culture after CMV antigen stimulation. This receptor was identified in a human donor in good health (CMV status not recorded). Some clones in this sample may be carry-over from other donors' samples. The J gene is TRBJ1-5, the V gene TRBV7-2; D may be TRBD1 (6 bases). DNA of the CDR3: TGTGCCAGCAGCCTACAGGGATATAGCAATCAGCCCCAGCATTTT. This codes for CASSLQGYSNQPQHF.